Below are 16 T cell receptor beta chains sequenced from a single sample in a study of OX40 agonist ivuxolimab in advanced cancers. Produced via immunoSEQ multiplex PCR; TCRdb's table is partial and in-frame only. Seen here are fewer than 35,000 clones, roughly 90% observed once, and the top ten hold 36%. The sequences come from CD4+ or CD8+ T cells sorted from blood, collected in a trial of the OX40 agonist ivuxolimab. Every receptor here comes from an adult with an advanced solid tumor such as melanoma, head and neck, liver or kidney cancer.

The chain is built from TRBV29-1 and TRBJ2-2; D gene uncertain. The CDR3 has 14 amino acids. The germline V gene encodes CDR1 SQVTM and CDR2 ANQGSEA. V was cut by 7 bases and J by 0 bases, with 12 bases left in between. CDR3 coding DNA: TGCAGCGGCGCCGGCGACGCGAACACCGGGGAGCTGTTTTTT. Translation: CSGAGDANTGELFF.

The rearrangement uses TRBV21-1 and TRBJ1-1; the table gives TRBD1 as D, unverified against the DNA. TRBV21-1 is annotated as a pseudogene. This CDR3 has 11 residues. DNA for the CDR3: TGTGCCAGCAGCGACAAGACTGAAGCTTTCTTT. Protein sequence: CASSDKTEAFF.

The chain links TRBV5-4 to TRBJ2-3, with 8 bases that match TRBD2. This CDR3 spans 16 amino acids. V shed 0 bases, J shed 2 bases, and the junction held 5 bases outside the gene matches. CDR1 SGHNT and CDR2 YYREEE come from the germline V gene (reference sequence). Written as DNA, the CDR3 is TGTGCCAGCAGCTTGGATCTAGCGGGTATCACAGATACGCAGTATTTT. The encoded protein is CASSLDLAGITDTQYF.

V and J are TRBV14 and TRBJ1-2; D not resolved. V lost 0 bases to trimming and J lost 5 bases, with 7 bases between them. CDR1 is SGHDN and CDR2 is FVKESK in the germline V gene. The CDR3 is made up of 13 amino acids. The CDR3 nucleotides read TGTGCCAGCAGCCAAGATGTTGATTATGGCTACACCTTC. Encoded protein: CASSQDVDYGYTF. The variable domain in full, completed from reference TRBV14 and TRBJ1-2, reads EAGVTQFPSHSVIEKGQTVTLRCDPISGHDNLYWYRRVMGKEIKFLLHFVKESKQDESGMPNNRFLAERTGGTYSTLKVQPAELEDSGVYFCASSQDVDYGYTFGSGTRLTVV.

The chain couples TRBV7-9 to TRBJ2-5, with D perhaps TRBD1 (5 bases). The CDR3 is 13 residues long. The germline V gene encodes CDR1 SEHNR and CDR2 FQNEAQ (reference sequence). The ends were cut back, 3 bases at V and 4 bases at J, with 9 bases in the middle. The CDR3 sequence: CASSFDSSETQYF. The CDR3, as DNA: TGTGCCAGCAGCTTTGACAGTTCAGAGACCCAGTACTTC.

This chain joins TRBV4-2 and TRBJ2-2, with D tentatively TRBD2 (5 bases). V dropped 2 bases and J dropped 2 bases, with 18 bases sitting between them. The germline V gene has CDR1 LGHNA and CDR2 YNFKEQ. The CDR3 runs to 18 residues. Here the CDR3 DNA reads TGTGCCAGCAGCCAATCCGTGGGAGCGGCGTCCAACACCGGGGAGCTGTTTTTT. Residues: CASSQSVGAASNTGELFF.

The rearrangement links TRBV7-6 to TRBJ2-2; D gene uncertain. This CDR3 spans 14 amino acids. CDR1 and CDR2 (germline): SGHVS, FNYEAQ. Trimming shortened V by 0 bases and J by 2 bases, and 4 bases separated the two germline ends. CDR3 in DNA: TGTGCCAGCAGCTTAGCGTCCAACACCGGGGAGCTGTTTTTT. Translating gives CASSLASNTGELFF.

CDR3 in amino acids: CSVEIARGYEQYF. CDR3 coding DNA: TGCAGCGTTGAAATAGCCAGGGGTTACGAGCAGTACTTC. The rearrangement uses TRBV29-1 and TRBJ2-7; possibly TRBD1 for D (6 bases). The germline gives CDR1 SQVTM, CDR2 ANQGSEA. The CDR3 runs to 13 residues. The V end lost 2 bases, the J end lost 4 bases, and 12 bases lay between the germline ends.

The CDR3 is CASSIGQGNTEAFF. In DNA, the CDR3 is TGTGCCAGTAGTATAGGACAGGGCAACACTGAAGCTTTCTTT. The chain couples TRBV19 to TRBJ1-1, with 7 positions matching TRBD1. Germline trimming cut 1 base from V and 2 bases from J; bases unmatched to any gene: 1. The CDR3 contains 14 residues. Germline V lookup: CDR1 LNHDA, CDR2 SQIVND (reference sequence).

The chain carries TRBV10-3 and TRBJ1-2, with 9 bases that match TRBD1. The CDR3 covers 16 residues. V shed 6 bases, J shed 1 base, and the junction held 9 bases outside the gene matches. The germline CDR1 and CDR2 sequences are ENHRY and SYGVKD. CDR3 amino acids: CAIRGQGPSDNYGYTF. The CDR3 DNA reads TGTGCCATCAGAGGACAGGGGCCTTCTGATAACTATGGCTACACCTTC.

J is TRBJ1-5 and V is TRBV6-5; the D is unclear. The CDR3 is made up of 13 amino acids. V was cut by 3 bases and J by 6 bases, with 9 bases left in between. Germline CDR1 is MNHEY and CDR2 is SVGAGI. CDR3 bases: TGTGCCAGCAGTTATGTAACAACTCAGCCCCAGCATTTT. Protein product: CASSYVTTQPQHF.

The chain couples TRBV7-9 to TRBJ2-1; 9 bases match TRBD2. Germline-derived CDR1 and CDR2 are SEHNR and FQNEAQ (reference sequence). V lost 1 base and J lost 7; bases outside the gene matches: 5. The CDR3 loop spans 15 amino acids. CDR3 protein: CASSLVGSGGNEQFF. As DNA, the CDR3 is TGTGCCAGCAGCTTAGTCGGGAGCGGGGGGAATGAGCAGTTCTTC.

This chain uses TRBV27 with TRBJ1-2; a weak D match, TRBD1 (5 bases). Germline CDR1 MNHEY, CDR2 SMNVEV (reference sequence). The V gene lost 5 bases and the J gene lost 0 bases, with 13 bases spanning the gap. The CDR3 contains 15 residues. The CDR3 loop reads CASSARGTANYGYTF. The CDR3 region has the DNA TGTGCCAGCAGTGCGAGGGGCACCGCTAACTATGGCTACACCTTC.

The gene calls are TRBV9 and TRBJ2-5; TRBD2 agrees at 9 bases. The V segment lost 6 bases and the J segment 0 bases; nucleotides outside the gene matches: 6. This CDR3 is 15 amino acids long. The germline V gene encodes CDR1 SGDLS and CDR2 YYNGEE. DNA of the CDR3: TGTGCCAGCAATGGAGCGGGAGGTTACCAAGAGACCCAGTACTTC. It specifies CASNGAGGYQETQYF.

CDR3 amino acids: CASSRDTPNTGELFF. CDR3 sequence (DNA): TGTGCCAGCAGCCGGGACACACCGAACACCGGGGAGCTGTTTTTT. The rearrangement joins TRBV6-5 to TRBJ2-2; maybe TRBD1 (6 bases). V lost 6 bases to trimming and J lost 0 bases, with 11 bases between them. The CDR3 has 15 amino acids. Germline V gene lookup returns CDR1 MNHEY and CDR2 SVGAGI.

CDR3 sequence: CASRVEGSYGYTF. CDR3 DNA: TGTGCCAGCAGGGTTGAGGGGTCCTATGGCTACACCTTC. V gene TRBV7-2 combines with J gene TRBJ1-2; perhaps TRBD1 as D (5 bases). Germline V gives CDR1 SGHTA, CDR2 FQGNSA. Trimming stripped 6 bases from V and 4 bases from J, with 12 bases between. The CDR3 covers 13 residues.